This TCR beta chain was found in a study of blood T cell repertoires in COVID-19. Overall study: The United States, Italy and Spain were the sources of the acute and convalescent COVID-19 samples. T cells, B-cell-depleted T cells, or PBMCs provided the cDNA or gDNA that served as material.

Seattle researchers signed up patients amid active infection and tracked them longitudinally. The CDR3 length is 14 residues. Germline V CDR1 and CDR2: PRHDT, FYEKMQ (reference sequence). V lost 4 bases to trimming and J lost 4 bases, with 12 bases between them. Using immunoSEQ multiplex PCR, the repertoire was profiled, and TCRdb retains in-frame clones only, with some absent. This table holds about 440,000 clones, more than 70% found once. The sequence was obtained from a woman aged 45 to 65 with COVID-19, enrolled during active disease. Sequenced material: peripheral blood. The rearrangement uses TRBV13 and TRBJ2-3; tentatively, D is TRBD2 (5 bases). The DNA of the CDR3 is TGTGCCAGCAGCTCGAGCGACGGGGCAGATACGCAGTATTTT. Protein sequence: CASSSSDGADTQYF.